This is a list of T cell receptor beta chains from one sample in a study of neurological immune-mediated disorders. Via MiXCR, TCRdb re-called the 5' RACE reads, giving one row per CDR3 protein. The sample records fewer than 55,000 distinct CDR3 sequences, about 6% being singletons. Sequencing was done on a sample of CD4+ T cells from blood. Source of these receptors: a woman aged 40-49 years in good health. CDR3s leave out the opening cysteine and the closing phenylalanine or tryptophan. D genes are given only for firm matches.

. | TRBJ2-3 | TRBV20-1 | 14 | SATPTLGSFTDTQY
. | TRBJ1-6 | TRBV5-5 | 13 | ASSFWGMNNSPLH
. | TRBJ1-1 | TRBV27 | 14 | ASSRIGGTMNTEAF
. | TRBJ1-6 | TRBV7-9 | 14 | ASSSDRSSYNSPLH
TRBD1 | TRBJ1-4 | TRBV7-2 | 12 | ASSLTGGSEKLF
. | TRBJ2-7 | TRBV7-2 | 10 | ASTKLAGEQY
TRBD1 | TRBJ1-2 | TRBV4-2 | 14 | ASSQDPGGGLYGYT
. | TRBJ2-7 | TRBV5-1 | 12 | ASRLRDGSYEQY
. | TRBJ1-3 | TRBV6-5 | 13 | ASSYSRGTGNTIY
TRBD2 | TRBJ2-3 | TRBV20-1 | 17 | SARDDGLAGGKSTDTQY